A single sample is the source of the 13 T cell receptor beta chains below, sequenced in a study of blood T cell repertoires in COVID-19. Clones were sequenced by immunoSEQ multiplex PCR, and TCRdb holds only the in-frame ones, with some missing. Among 150,000 to 200,000 clones listed, around 87% were seen once. Sample: peripheral blood. The receptors derive from a woman of 80 years or more with COVID-19, enrolled during active disease.

The chain employs TRBV11-1 and TRBJ2-1; D perhaps matches TRBD1 (6 bases). The CDR3 is made up of 15 amino acids. Trimming pared 8 bases from V and 5 bases from J, leaving 19 bases between. The germline CDR1 and CDR2 sequences are SGHAT and FQDESV (reference sequence). This CDR3 reads CASVGSRDTHNEQFF. DNA for the CDR3: TGTGCCAGCGTCGGTAGTAGGGACACCCACAATGAGCAGTTCTTC.

The genes are TRBV10-3 and TRBJ2-2; 8 bases are a match to TRBD2. Looked up from germline, CDR1 is ENHRY and CDR2 is SYGVKD. This CDR3 has 14 amino acids. With 10 bases clipped from V and 1 base from J, the junction kept 5 bases outside the gene matches. CDR3 sequence reads: CATLREGNTGELFF. DNA of the CDR3: TGTGCCACTTTACGGGAGGGGAACACCGGGGAGCTGTTTTTT.

This chain connects TRBV10-3 to TRBJ2-1, with 9 positions matching TRBD2. Germline V CDR1 and CDR2: ENHRY, SYGVKD. J lost 7 bases, V lost 5 bases, and 6 bases had no gene match. This CDR3 spans 14 amino acids. This CDR3 is CAISHTTSGNEQFF. DNA of the CDR3: TGTGCCATCAGTCATACGACTAGCGGAAATGAGCAGTTCTTC.

The chain employs TRBV18 and TRBJ1-6; 7 nucleotides line up with TRBD1. CDR3 length equals 18 residues. The V gene's germline CDR1 is KGHSH and CDR2 LQKENI. Trimming at V came to 4 bases and at J to 0 bases, leaving 9 bases not matched to a gene. CDR3 coding DNA: TGTGCCAGCTCACAGAGGGGGCAGGAGAGCTCCTATAATTCACCCCTCCACTTT. Residues: CASSQRGQESSYNSPLHF. Filled out from reference TRBV18 and TRBJ1-6, the complete variable domain reads NAGVMQNPRHLVRRRGQEARLRCSPMKGHSHVYWYRQLPEEGLKFMVYLQKENIIDESGMPKERFSAEFPKEGPSILRIQQVVRGDSAAYFCASSQRGQESSYNSPLHFGNGTRLTVT.

V is TRBV7-2 and J is TRBJ2-7; 10 positions agree with TRBD2. The junction had 5 bases not matched to a gene; V was cut back by 5 bases and J by 1 base. The CDR3 runs 15 residues. Germline CDR1 SGHTA, CDR2 FQGNSA. The CDR3 is CASSTPGLASYEQYF. The CDR3 coding sequence is TGTGCCAGCAGCACCCCGGGACTAGCGTCCTACGAGCAGTACTTC. The full variable domain, its missing parts supplied by reference TRBV7-2 and TRBJ2-7, is GAGVSQSPSNKVTEKGKDVELRCDPISGHTALYWYRQSLGQGLEFLIYFQGNSAPDKSGLPSDRFSAERTGGSVSTLTIQRTQQEDSAVYLCASSTPGLASYEQYFGPGTRLTVT.

This clone was observed a few times. This chain joins TRBV4-2 and TRBJ1-1; the match to TRBD1 covers 7 bases. The length of the CDR3 is 13 residues. Germline CDR1 and CDR2: LGHNA and YNFKEQ. The V gene end was trimmed by 4 bases and the J gene end by 3 bases; junction bases not matched to a gene: 2. This CDR3 reads CASSLRGYTEAFF. The CDR3 DNA is TGTGCCAGCAGCCTCAGGGGGTACACTGAAGCTTTCTTT.

The CDR3 loop reads CASSLRGGLSGNTIYF. The CDR3 DNA sequence: TGTGCCAGCAGCTTACGCGGGGGGCTTTCTGGAAACACCATATATTTT. This chain uses TRBV7-8 with TRBJ1-3; a possible D gene is TRBD1 (6 bases). The length of the CDR3 is 16 residues. The germline gives CDR1 SGHVS, CDR2 FQNEAQ. The V and J ends lost 2 bases and 1 base respectively, with 12 bases between them.

The rearrangement uses TRBV28 and TRBJ2-7, with 10 bases identical to TRBD1. The CDR3 covers 15 residues. Per germline, CDR1 MDHEN and CDR2 SYDVKM. The junction had 6 bases not matched to a gene; V was cut back by 4 bases and J by 3 bases. The chain's CDR3 is CASSSNRDRGYEQYF. The CDR3 DNA sequence: TGTGCCAGCAGTTCGAACCGGGACAGGGGCTACGAGCAGTACTTC.

V and J are TRBV18 and TRBJ2-2, with D maybe TRBD2 (6 bases). The CDR3 has 13 residues. V was shortened by 4 bases and J by 6 bases, with 9 bases between the two germline ends. The V gene's germline CDR1 is KGHSH and CDR2 LQKENI. CDR3 DNA: TGTGCCAGCTCACTGATAGCGGCCGGGGAGCTGTTTTTT. Amino acid sequence: CASSLIAAGELFF.

The chain has TRBV16 and TRBJ2-3; D possibly corresponds to TRBD1 (5 bases). Germline V CDR1 and CDR2: KGHSY, FQNENV. Deletions cut 4 bases from V and 1 base from J, with 12 bases between. This CDR3 is built from 15 residues. CDR3 in DNA: TGTGCCAGCAGCCTCAGACAGATCCGCACAGATACGCAGTATTTT. Residues: CASSLRQIRTDTQYF.

The V call is TRBV7-8, the J call TRBJ2-1; 13 nucleotides line up with TRBD2. The CDR3 loop spans 16 amino acids. The ends lost 5 bases at V and 5 bases at J; junction bases unmatched: 6. Germline-derived CDR1 and CDR2 are SGHVS and FQNEAQ. Here the CDR3 reads CASSRMGLAGNNEQFF. CDR3 coding DNA: TGTGCCAGCAGCCGAATGGGACTAGCGGGGAACAATGAGCAGTTCTTC. The variable domain in full, completed from reference TRBV7-8 and TRBJ2-1, reads GAGVSQSPRYKVAKRGQDVALRCDPISGHVSLFWYQQALGQGPEFLTYFQNEAQLDKSGLPSDRFFAERPEGSVSTLKIQRTQQEDSAVYLCASSRMGLAGNNEQFFGPGTRLTVL.

This clone was found once. The V and J genes are TRBV9 and TRBJ1-1; 7 nucleotides agree with TRBD1. Germline CDR1 SGDLS, CDR2 YYNGEE. The CDR3 runs 14 residues. With V trimmed by 4 bases and J by 0 bases, 3 bases remained unmatched. CDR3 DNA sequence: TGTGCCAGCAGCATACAGGGGATGAACACTGAAGCTTTCTTT. Translated, it gives CASSIQGMNTEAFF.

There are a few counts of this clone. The V and J genes are TRBV6-2 or TRBV6-3 and TRBJ1-2, with D perhaps TRBD1 (6 bases). From germline, CDR1 is MNHEY and CDR2 SVGEGT. Trimming removed 2 bases from V and 6 bases from J, with 13 bases in between. This CDR3 contains 14 residues. The CDR3 reads CASSYQQGVNGYTF. The CDR3 bases are TGTGCCAGCAGTTACCAACAGGGAGTCAATGGCTACACCTTC.